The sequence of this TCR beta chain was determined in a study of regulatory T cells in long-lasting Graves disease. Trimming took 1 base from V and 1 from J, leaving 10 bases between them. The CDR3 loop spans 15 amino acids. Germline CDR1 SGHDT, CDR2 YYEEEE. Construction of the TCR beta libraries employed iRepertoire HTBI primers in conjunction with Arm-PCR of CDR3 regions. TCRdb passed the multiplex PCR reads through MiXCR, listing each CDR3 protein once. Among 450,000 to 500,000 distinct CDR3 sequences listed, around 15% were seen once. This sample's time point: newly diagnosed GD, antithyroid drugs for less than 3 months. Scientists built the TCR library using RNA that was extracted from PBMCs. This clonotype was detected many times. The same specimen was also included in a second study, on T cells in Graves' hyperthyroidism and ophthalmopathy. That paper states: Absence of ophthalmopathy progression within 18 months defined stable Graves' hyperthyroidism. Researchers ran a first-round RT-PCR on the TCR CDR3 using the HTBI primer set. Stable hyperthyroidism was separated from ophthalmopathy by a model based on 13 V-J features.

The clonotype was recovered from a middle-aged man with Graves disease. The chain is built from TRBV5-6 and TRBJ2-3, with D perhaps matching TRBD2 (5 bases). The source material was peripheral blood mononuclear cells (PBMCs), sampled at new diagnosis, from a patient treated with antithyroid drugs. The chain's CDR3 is CASSLPERGTDTQYF. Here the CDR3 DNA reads TGTGCCAGCAGCTTGCCGGAGAGGGGCACAGATACGCAGTATTTT.